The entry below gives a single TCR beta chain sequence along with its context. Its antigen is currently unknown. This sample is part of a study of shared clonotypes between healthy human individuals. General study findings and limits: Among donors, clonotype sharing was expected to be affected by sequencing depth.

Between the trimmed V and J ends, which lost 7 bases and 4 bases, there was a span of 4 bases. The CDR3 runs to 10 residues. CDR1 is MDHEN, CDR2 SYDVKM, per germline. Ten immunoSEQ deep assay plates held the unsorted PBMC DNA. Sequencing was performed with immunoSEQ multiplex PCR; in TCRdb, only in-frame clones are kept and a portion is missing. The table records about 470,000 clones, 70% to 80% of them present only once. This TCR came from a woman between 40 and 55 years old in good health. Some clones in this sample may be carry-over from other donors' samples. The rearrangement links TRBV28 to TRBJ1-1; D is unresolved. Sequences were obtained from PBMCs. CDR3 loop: CASKSTEAFF. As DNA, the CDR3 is TGTGCCAGCAAGTCCACTGAAGCTTTCTTT.